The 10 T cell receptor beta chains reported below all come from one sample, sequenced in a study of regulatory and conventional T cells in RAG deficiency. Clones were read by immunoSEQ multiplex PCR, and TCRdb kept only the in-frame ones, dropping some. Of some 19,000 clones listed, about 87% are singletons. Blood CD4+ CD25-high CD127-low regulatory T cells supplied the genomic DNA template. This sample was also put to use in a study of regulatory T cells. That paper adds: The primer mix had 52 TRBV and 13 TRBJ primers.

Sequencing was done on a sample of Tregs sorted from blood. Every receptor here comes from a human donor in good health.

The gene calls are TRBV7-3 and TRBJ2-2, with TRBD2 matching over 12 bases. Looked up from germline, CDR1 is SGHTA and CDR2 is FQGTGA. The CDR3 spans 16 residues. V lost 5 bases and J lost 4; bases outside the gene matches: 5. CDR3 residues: CASSPTSGSFTGELFF. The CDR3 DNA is TGTGCCAGCAGCCCGACTAGCGGGAGCTTCACCGGGGAGCTGTTTTTT.

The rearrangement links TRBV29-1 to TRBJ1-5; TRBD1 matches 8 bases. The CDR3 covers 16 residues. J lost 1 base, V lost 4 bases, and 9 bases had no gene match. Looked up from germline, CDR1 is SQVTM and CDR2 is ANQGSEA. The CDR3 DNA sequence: TGCAGCGTTGTGGTAGGAGGACAGGGAAGCAATCAGCCCCAGCATTTT. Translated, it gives CSVVVGGQGSNQPQHF.

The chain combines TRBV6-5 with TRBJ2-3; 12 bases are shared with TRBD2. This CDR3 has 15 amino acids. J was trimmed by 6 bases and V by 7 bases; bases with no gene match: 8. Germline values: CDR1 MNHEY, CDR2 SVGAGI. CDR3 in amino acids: CASNSPSGREDTQYF. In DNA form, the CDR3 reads TGTGCCAGCAACTCCCCTAGCGGGAGGGAGGATACGCAGTATTTT.

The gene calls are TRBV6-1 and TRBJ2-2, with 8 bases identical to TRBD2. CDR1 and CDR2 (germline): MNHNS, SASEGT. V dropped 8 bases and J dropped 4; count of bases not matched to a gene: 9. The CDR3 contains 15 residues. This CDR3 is CASGIGLAGTGELFF. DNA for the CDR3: TGTGCCAGCGGAATCGGACTAGCAGGCACCGGGGAGCTGTTTTTT.

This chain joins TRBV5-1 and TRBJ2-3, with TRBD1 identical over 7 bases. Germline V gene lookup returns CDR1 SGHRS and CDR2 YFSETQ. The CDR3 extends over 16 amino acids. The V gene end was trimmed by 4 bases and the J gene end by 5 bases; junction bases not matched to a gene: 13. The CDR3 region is CASSPFGTEGIDTQYF. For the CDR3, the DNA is TGCGCCAGCAGCCCCTTTGGGACAGAAGGGATAGATACGCAGTATTTT. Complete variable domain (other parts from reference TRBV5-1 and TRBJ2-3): KAGVTQTPRYLIKTRGQQVTLSCSPISGHRSVSWYQQTPGQGLQFLFEYFSETQRNKGNFPGRFSGRQFSNSRSEMNVSTLELGDSALYLCASSPFGTEGIDTQYFGPGTRLTVL.

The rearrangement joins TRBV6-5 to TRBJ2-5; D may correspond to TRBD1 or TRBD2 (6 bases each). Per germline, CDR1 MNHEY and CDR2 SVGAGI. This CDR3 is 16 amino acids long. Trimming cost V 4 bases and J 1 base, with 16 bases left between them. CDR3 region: CASSSLGGGGQETQYF. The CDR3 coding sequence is TGTGCCAGCAGTTCGTTGGGGGGCGGAGGCCAAGAGACCCAGTACTTC.

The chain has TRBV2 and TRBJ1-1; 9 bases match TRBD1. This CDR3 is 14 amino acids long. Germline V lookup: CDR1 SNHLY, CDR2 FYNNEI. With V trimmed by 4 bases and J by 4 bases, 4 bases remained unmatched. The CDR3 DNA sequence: TGTGCCAGCAGTGGATGGGACAGGGTCACTGAAGCTTTCTTT. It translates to CASSGWDRVTEAFF.

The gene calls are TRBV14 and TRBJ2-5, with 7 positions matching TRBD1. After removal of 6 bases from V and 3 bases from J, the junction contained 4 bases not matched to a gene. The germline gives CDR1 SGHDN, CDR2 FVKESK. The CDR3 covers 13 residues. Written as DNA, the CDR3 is TGTGCCAGCAGGCGACAGGGAGAAGAGACCCAGTACTTC. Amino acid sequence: CASRRQGEETQYF.

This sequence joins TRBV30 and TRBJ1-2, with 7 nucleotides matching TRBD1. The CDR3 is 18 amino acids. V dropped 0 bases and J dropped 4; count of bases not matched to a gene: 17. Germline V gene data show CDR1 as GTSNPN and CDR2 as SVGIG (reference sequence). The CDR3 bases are TGTGCCTGGAGTGTACTCGGACAGGTAACCTGGAGAGGCTATGGCTACACCTTC. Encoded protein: CAWSVLGQVTWRGYGYTF.

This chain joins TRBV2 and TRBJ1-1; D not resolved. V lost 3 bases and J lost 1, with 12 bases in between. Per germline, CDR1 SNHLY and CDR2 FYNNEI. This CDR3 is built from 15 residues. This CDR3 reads CASSDRRTTNTEAFF. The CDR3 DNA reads TGTGCCAGCAGTGACCGCCGGACCACGAACACTGAAGCTTTCTTT.